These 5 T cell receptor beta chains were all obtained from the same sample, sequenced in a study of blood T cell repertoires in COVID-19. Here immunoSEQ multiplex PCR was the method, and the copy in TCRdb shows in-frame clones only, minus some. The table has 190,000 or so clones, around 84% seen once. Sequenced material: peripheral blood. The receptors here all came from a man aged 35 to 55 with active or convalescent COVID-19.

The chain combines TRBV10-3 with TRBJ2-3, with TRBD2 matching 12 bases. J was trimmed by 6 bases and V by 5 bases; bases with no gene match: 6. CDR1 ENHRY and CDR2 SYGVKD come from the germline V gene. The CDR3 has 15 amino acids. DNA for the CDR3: TGTGCCATCAGTACTAGCGGGGGGACCCCCGATACGCAGTATTTT. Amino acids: CAISTSGGTPDTQYF.

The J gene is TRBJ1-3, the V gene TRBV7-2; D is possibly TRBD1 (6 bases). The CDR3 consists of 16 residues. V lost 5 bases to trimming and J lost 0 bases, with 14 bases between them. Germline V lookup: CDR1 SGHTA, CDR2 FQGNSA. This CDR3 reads CASSPRQASSGNTIYF. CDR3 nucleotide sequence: TGTGCCAGCAGCCCACGACAGGCAAGCTCTGGAAACACCATATATTTT.

The CDR3 loop is CASSQGLAADTQYF. CDR3 nucleotide sequence: TGCGCCAGCAGCCAGGGACTAGCAGCAGATACGCAGTATTTT. This rearrangement joins TRBV4-1 to TRBJ2-3; 9 bases are shared with TRBD2. Trimming removed 3 bases from V and 4 bases from J; junction bases left unmatched: 2. CDR1 and CDR2 (germline): MGHRA, YSYEKL. CDR3 length: 14 residues.

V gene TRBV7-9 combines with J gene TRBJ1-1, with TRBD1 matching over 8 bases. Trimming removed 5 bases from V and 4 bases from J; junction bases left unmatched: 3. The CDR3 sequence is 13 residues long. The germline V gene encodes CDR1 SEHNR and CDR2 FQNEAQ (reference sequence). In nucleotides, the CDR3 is TGTGCCAGCAGCAGGACAGGGAGCACTGAAGCTTTCTTT. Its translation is CASSRTGSTEAFF. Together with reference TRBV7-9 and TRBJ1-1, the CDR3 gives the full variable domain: DTGVSQNPRHKITKRGQNVTFRCDPISEHNRLYWYRQTLGQGPEFLTYFQNEAQLEKSRLLSDRFSAERPKGSFSTLEIQRTEQGDSAMYLCASSRTGSTEAFFGQGTRLTVV.

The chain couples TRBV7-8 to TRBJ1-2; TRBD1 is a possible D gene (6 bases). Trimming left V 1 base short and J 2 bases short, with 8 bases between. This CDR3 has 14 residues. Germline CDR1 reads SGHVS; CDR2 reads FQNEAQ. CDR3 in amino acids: CASSLGGLNYGYTF. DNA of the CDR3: TGTGCCAGCAGCTTAGGGGGGCTGAACTATGGCTACACCTTC.